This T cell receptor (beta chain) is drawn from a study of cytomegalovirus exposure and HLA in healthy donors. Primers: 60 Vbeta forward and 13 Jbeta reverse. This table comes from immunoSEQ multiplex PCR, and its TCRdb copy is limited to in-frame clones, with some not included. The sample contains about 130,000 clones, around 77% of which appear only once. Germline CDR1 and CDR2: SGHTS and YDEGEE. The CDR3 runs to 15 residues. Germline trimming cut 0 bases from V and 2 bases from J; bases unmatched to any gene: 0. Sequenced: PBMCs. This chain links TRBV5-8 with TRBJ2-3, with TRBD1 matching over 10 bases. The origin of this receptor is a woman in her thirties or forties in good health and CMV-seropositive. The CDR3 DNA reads TGTGCCAGCAGCTTGGGACAGGGGGCCACAGATACGCAGTATTTT. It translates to CASSLGQGATDTQYF. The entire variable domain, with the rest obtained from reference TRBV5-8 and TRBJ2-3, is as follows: EAGVTQSPTHLIKTRGQQATLRCSPISGHTSVYWYQQALGLGLQFLLWYDEGEERNRGNFPPRFSGRQFPNYSSELNVNALELEDSALYLCASSLGQGATDTQYFGPGTRLTVL.